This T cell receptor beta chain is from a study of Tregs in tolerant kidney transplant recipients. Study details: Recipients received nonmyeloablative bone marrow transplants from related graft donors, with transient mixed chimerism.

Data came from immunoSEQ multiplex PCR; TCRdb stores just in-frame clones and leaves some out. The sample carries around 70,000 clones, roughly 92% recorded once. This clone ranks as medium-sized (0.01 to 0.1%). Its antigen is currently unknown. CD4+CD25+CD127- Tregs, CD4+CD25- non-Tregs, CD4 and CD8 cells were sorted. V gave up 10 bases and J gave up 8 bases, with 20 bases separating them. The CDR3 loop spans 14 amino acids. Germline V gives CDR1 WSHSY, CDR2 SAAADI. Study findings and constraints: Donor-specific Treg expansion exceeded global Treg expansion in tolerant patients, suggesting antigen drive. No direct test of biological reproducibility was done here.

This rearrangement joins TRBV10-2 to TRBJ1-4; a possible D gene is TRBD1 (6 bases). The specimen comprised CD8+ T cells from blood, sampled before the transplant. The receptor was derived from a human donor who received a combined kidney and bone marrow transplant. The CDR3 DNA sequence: TGCGCCACCTCGACAGGTTTTGAAAGCGAAAAACTGTTTTTT. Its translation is CATSTGFESEKLFF.